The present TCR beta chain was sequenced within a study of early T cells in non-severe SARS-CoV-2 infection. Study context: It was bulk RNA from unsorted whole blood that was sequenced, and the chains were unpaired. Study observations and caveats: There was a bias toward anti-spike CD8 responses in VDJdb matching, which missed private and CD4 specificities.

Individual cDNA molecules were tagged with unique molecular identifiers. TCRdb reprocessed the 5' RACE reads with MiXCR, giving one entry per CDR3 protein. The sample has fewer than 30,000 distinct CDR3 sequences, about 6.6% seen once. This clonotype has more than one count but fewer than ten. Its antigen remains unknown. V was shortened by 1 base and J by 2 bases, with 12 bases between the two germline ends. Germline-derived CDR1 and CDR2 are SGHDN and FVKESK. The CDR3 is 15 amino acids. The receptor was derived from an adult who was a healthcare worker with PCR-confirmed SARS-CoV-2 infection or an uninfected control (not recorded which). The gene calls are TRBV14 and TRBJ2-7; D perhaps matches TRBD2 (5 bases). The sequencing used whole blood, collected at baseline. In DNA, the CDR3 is TGTGCCAGCAGCCAAGGGTCCTTCGGGACCTACGAGCAGTACTTC. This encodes CASSQGSFGTYEQYF.